This T cell receptor (beta chain) appears in the sequencing data of a study of blood T cells in healthy people across ages. Germline V gene lookup returns CDR1 DFQATT and CDR2 SNEGSKA (reference sequence). The junction had 5 bases not matched to a gene; V was cut back by 5 bases and J by 2 bases. This CDR3 has 15 residues. General study results and limits: Unsorted PBMC material precluded a definitive naive versus antigen-experienced comparison.

With a J-beta primer mix and a sample-barcoded 5' primer, a second PCR ran 7 to 11 cycles. TCRdb redid the calling of the 5' RACE reads with MiXCR, one entry per CDR3 protein. The sample has about a million distinct CDR3 sequences, under 50% seen once. As for this clonotype: Its antigen is not known.

Healthy Caucasian individuals from Russia aged about 6 to 90 served as donors. The chain employs TRBV20-1 and TRBJ2-3, with 12 bases identical to TRBD2. This sequence originates from a man between 25 and 39 years old in good health. The specimen was blood. CDR3 bases: TGCAGTGCTTCCCGGACTAGCGGGGTCACAGATACGCAGTATTTT. Protein: CSASRTSGVTDTQYF.